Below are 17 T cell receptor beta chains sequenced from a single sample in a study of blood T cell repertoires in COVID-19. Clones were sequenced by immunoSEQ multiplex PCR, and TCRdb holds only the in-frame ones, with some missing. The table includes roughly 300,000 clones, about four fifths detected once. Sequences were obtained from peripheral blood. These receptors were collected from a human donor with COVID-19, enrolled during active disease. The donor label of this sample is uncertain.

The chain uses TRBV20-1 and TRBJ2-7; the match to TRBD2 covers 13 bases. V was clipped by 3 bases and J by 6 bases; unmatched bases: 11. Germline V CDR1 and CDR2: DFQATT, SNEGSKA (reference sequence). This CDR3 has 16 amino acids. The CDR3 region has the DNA TGCAGTGCTAGTGGGACTAGCGGGACCCGAAGAGCCGAGCAGTACTTC. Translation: CSASGTSGTRRAEQYF.

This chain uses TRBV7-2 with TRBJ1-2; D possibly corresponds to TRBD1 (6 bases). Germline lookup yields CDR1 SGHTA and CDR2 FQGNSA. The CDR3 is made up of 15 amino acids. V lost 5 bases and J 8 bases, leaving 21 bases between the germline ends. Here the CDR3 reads CASSPAGDYGGGYTF. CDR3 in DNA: TGTGCCAGCAGCCCGGCAGGGGACTATGGCGGAGGCTACACCTTC.

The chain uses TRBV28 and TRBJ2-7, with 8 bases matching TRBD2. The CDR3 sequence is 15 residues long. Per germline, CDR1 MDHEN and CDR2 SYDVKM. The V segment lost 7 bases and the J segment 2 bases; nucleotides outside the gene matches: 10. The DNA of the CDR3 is TGTGCCAGCACCCCCGCTACGGGAGGGCCCTACGAGCAGTACTTC. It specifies CASTPATGGPYEQYF.

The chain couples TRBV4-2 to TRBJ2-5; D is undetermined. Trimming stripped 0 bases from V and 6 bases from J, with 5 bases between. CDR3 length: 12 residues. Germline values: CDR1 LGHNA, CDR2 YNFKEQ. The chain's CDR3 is CASSQDSQTQYF. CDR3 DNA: TGTGCCAGCAGCCAAGACTCTCAGACCCAGTACTTC.

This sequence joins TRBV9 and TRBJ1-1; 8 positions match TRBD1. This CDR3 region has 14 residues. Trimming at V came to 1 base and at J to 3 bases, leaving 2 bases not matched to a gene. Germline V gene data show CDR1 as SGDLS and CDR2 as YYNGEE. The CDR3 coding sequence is TGTGCCAGCAGCGTAATACAGGGGGACACTGAAGCTTTCTTT. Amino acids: CASSVIQGDTEAFF.

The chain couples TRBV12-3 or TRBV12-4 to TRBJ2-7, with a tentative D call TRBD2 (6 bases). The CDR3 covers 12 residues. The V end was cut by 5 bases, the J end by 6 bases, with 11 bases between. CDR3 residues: CASSRDFSEQYF. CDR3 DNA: TGTGCCAGCAGTCGGGACTTTTCCGAGCAGTACTTC.

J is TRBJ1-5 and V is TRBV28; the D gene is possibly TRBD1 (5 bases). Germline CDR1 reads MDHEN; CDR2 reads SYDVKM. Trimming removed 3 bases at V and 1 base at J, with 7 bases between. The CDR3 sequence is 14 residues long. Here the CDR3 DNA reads TGTGCCAGCAGTTTGGGGCTGAGCAATCAGCCCCAGCATTTT. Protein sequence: CASSLGLSNQPQHF.

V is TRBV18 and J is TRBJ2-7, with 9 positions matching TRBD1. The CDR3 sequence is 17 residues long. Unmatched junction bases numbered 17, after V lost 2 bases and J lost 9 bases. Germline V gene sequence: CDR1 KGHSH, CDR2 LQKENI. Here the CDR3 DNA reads TGTGCCAGCTCACCAACCCCCTCGTTGGACAGGGGCCCCTTGCAGTACTTC. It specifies CASSPTPSLDRGPLQYF.

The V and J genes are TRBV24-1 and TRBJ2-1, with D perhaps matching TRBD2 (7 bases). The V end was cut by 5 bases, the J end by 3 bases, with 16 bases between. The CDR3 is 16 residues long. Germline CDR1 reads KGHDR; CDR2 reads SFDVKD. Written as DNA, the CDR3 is TGTGCCACCAGTGGTCGAGGGGGGGAGAACTACAATGAGCAGTTCTTC. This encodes CATSGRGGENYNEQFF.

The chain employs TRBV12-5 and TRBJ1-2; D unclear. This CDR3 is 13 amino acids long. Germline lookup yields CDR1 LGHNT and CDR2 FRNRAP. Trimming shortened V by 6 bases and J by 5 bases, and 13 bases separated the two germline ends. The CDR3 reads CASGLDTEYGYTF. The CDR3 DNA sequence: TGTGCTAGTGGACTAGACACTGAGTATGGCTACACCTTC.

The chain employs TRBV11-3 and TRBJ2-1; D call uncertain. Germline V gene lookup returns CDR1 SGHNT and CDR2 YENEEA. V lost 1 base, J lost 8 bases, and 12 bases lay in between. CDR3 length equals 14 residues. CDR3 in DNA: TGTGCCAGCAGCTTAGTCGGTAGCATCTATGAGCAGTTCTTC. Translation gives CASSLVGSIYEQFF.

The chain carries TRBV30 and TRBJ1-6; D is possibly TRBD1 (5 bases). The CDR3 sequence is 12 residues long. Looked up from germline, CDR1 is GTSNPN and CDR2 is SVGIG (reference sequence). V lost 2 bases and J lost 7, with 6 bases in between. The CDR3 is CAWSPGNSPLHF. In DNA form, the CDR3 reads TGTGCCTGGAGTCCAGGGAATTCACCCCTCCACTTT.

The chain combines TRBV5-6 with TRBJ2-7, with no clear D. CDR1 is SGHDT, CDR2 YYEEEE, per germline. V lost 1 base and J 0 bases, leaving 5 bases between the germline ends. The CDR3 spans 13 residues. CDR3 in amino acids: CASSLPSSYEQYF. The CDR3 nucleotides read TGTGCCAGCAGCTTGCCGAGCTCCTACGAGCAGTACTTC.

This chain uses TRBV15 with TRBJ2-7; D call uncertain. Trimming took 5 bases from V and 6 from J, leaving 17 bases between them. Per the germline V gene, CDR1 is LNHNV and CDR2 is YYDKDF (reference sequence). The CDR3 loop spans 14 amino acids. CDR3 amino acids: CATSLSPESREQYF. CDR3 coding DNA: TGTGCCACCAGCCTATCACCCGAGAGCCGCGAGCAGTACTTC.

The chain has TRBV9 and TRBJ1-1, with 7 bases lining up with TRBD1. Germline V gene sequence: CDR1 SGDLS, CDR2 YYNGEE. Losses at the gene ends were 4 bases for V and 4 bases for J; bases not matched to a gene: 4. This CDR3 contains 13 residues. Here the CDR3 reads CASSFDRVTEAFF. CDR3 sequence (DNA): TGTGCCAGCAGCTTCGACAGGGTCACTGAAGCTTTCTTT. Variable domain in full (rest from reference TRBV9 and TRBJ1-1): DSGVTQTPKHLITATGQRVTLRCSPRSGDLSVYWYQQSLDQGLQFLIQYYNGEERAKGNILERFSAQQFPDLHSELNLSSLELGDSALYFCASSFDRVTEAFFGQGTRLTVV.

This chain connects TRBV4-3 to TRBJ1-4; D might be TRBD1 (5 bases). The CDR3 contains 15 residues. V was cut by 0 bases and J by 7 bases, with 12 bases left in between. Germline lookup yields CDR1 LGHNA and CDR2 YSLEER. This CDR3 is CASSQDGMGGEKLFF. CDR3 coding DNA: TGCGCCAGCAGCCAAGATGGGATGGGGGGTGAAAAACTGTTTTTT.

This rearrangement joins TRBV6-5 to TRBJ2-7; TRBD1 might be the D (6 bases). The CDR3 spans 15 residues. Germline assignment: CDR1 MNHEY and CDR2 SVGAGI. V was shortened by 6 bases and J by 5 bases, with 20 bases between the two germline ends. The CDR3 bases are TGTGCCAGCAGCCTACAGGGAGCCCCTTTGGACGAGCAGTACTTC. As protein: CASSLQGAPLDEQYF.